Shown below are 30 T cell receptor beta chains from a single sample sequenced in a study of blood T cells in healthy people across ages. Sample-barcoded 5' priming and a J-beta primer mix drove a second PCR of roughly 7 to 11 cycles. TCRdb redid the calling of the 5' RACE reads with MiXCR, one entry per CDR3 protein. Among some 1,500,000 distinct CDR3 sequences, roughly 43% were seen once, and the ten largest hold around 4%. Sequencing input: blood. These receptors all come from a woman under 30 in good health.

The V gene is TRBV7-2, the J gene TRBJ2-7; D uncertain. CDR1 is SGHTA, CDR2 FQGNSA, per germline. The CDR3 length is 15 residues. Trimming pared 0 bases from V and 2 bases from J, leaving 11 bases between. CDR3 amino acids: CASSLAGGVAYEQYF. The CDR3 DNA follows: TGTGCCAGCAGCTTAGCCGGCGGAGTTGCCTACGAGCAGTACTTC.

This clonotype has just a few counts. CDR3 sequence: CASSTGQGLQETQYF. The CDR3 DNA sequence: TGTGCCAGCAGCACAGGACAGGGCCTCCAAGAGACCCAGTACTTC. The chain employs TRBV13 and TRBJ2-5; 8 positions agree with TRBD1. V lost 5 bases to trimming and J lost 1 base; unmatched junction nucleotides: 6. The CDR3 sequence is 15 residues long. Looked up from germline, CDR1 is PRHDT and CDR2 is FYEKMQ (reference sequence). Filled out from reference TRBV13 and TRBJ2-5, the complete variable domain reads AAGVIQSPRHLIKEKRETATLKCYPIPRHDTVYWYQQGPGQDPQFLISFYEKMQSDKGSIPDRFSAQQFSDYHSELNMSSLELGDSALYFCASSTGQGLQETQYFGPGTRLLVL.

The chain employs TRBV4-3 and TRBJ2-3, with D unclear. V was pared by 1 base and J by 5 bases, with 7 bases between. The germline gives CDR1 LGHNA, CDR2 YSLEER. CDR3 size: 13 residues. For the CDR3, the DNA is TGCGCCAGCAGCCAAGGTCCTTTAGATACGCAGTATTTT. Amino acid sequence: CASSQGPLDTQYF.

This chain links TRBV7-3 with TRBJ2-7, with D possibly being TRBD1 or TRBD2 (5 bases each). With 1 base removed from V and 3 bases from J, the gap between germline ends came to 13 bases. There are 15 residues in the CDR3. Germline CDR1 and CDR2: SGHTA and FQGTGA. DNA of the CDR3: TGTGCCAGCAGCTTAAATGGGGGATCCGGCTACGAGCAGTACTTC. Protein: CASSLNGGSGYEQYF.

The V call is TRBV10-3, the J call TRBJ2-1, with 9 nucleotides matching TRBD2. This CDR3 has 14 residues. Germline V CDR1 and CDR2: ENHRY, SYGVKD. The V and J ends lost 8 bases and 8 bases, in that order; junction bases with no gene match: 10. The DNA of the CDR3 is TGTGCCATCGGTGTTCGAGCGGGAGGCTATGAGCAGTTCTTC. This sequence encodes CAIGVRAGGYEQFF.

This clonotype was counted between two and nine times. V is TRBV12-3 or TRBV12-4 and J is TRBJ2-7, with 7 bases that match TRBD1. There are 13 residues in the CDR3. The V and J ends lost 7 bases and 7 bases, in that order; junction bases with no gene match: 10. The CDR3 here is CASTIDRVGEQYF. The CDR3 nucleotides are TGTGCCAGCACCATAGACAGGGTGGGTGAGCAGTACTTC.

This clonotype occurred a few times. This chain connects TRBV11-2 to TRBJ2-5, with TRBD1 as a possible D gene (5 bases). Trimming took off 2 bases at V and 3 bases at J, with 10 bases between the two ends. This CDR3 has 14 residues. CDR1 is SGHAT and CDR2 is FQNNGV in the germline V gene. As DNA, the CDR3 is TGTGCCAGCAGCTTACCTGTGACAGAAGAGACCCAGTACTTC. This translates into CASSLPVTEETQYF.

The chain couples TRBV10-3 to TRBJ2-5, with 8 bases matching TRBD1. CDR1 ENHRY and CDR2 SYGVKD come from the germline V gene. The CDR3 is 14 amino acids. Germline trimming cut 4 bases from V and 1 base from J; bases unmatched to any gene: 2. CDR3 in DNA: TGTGCCATCAGTGGGCAGGGGGCCCAAGAGACCCAGTACTTC. Translated: CAISGQGAQETQYF.

Ten or more counts support this clonotype. V gene TRBV7-6 combines with J gene TRBJ1-5, with D perhaps TRBD1 (6 bases). The V gene's germline CDR1 is SGHVS and CDR2 FNYEAQ. V lost 8 bases and J lost 3, with 17 bases in between. The CDR3 consists of 15 residues. The CDR3, as DNA: TGTGCCAGCGCCCCCGAGCAGGGGTTCAATCAGCCCCAGCATTTT. Translating it yields CASAPEQGFNQPQHF.

This clonotype was recorded once. The rearrangement links TRBV20-1 to TRBJ2-3, with 8 bases that match TRBD2. V shed 7 bases, J shed 4 bases, and the junction held 4 bases outside the gene matches. The CDR3 runs 12 residues. Germline values: CDR1 DFQATT, CDR2 SNEGSKA (reference sequence). The CDR3 DNA is TGCAGTGTACCGGGAGGGGCAGATACGCAGTATTTT. It encodes CSVPGGADTQYF.

There are a few counts of this clonotype. The rearrangement uses TRBV20-1 and TRBJ1-4; no clear D gene. The V gene's germline CDR1 is DFQATT and CDR2 SNEGSKA (reference sequence). The CDR3 extends over 13 amino acids. V lost 3 bases to trimming and J lost 2 bases, with 7 bases between them. CDR3 sequence (DNA): TGCAGTGCTAGTCTCGGGACTAATGAAAAACTGTTTTTT. Residues: CSASLGTNEKLFF.

In nucleotides, the CDR3 is TGTGCCAGCAGCTTAGGTTTCATAAGGACAGGGTGTGGCTACACCTTC. Amino acid sequence: CASSLGFIRTGCGYTF. The chain links TRBV7-2 to TRBJ1-2; 8 nucleotides line up with TRBD1. Trimming removed 1 base from V and 7 bases from J; junction bases left unmatched: 11. Germline-derived CDR1 and CDR2 are SGHTA and FQGNSA. The CDR3 runs 16 residues.

This clonotype is a singleton in its sample. The gene calls are TRBV5-1 and TRBJ2-3; 9 nucleotides match TRBD2. The CDR3 is 15 residues long. Germline assignment: CDR1 SGHRS and CDR2 YFSETQ. The V segment lost 0 bases and the J segment 2 bases; nucleotides outside the gene matches: 1. The CDR3: CASSLGTSDTDTQYF. In DNA form, the CDR3 reads TGCGCCAGCAGCTTGGGGACTAGCGACACAGATACGCAGTATTTT.

The chain joins TRBV14 to TRBJ1-2, with 9 bases identical to TRBD1. The CDR3 spans 15 residues. V was clipped by 2 bases and J by 7 bases; unmatched bases: 8. Germline-derived CDR1 and CDR2 are SGHDN and FVKESK. The chain's CDR3 is CASSQSRTGEVGYTF. In DNA form, the CDR3 reads TGTGCCAGCAGCCAATCCCGGACAGGGGAGGTTGGCTACACCTTC.

V gene TRBV4-2 combines with J gene TRBJ2-1; 12 bases line up with TRBD2. The tail of the sequence fits TRBJ2-7 better, so the J call may be wrong. Germline CDR1 is LGHNA and CDR2 is YNFKEQ. CDR3 length: 17 amino acids. CDR3 amino acids: CASSLWLAGGSYNEQYF. CDR3 bases: TGTGCCAGCAGCCTTTGGCTAGCGGGAGGGTCCTACAATGAGCAGTACTTC.

The chain employs TRBV7-2 and TRBJ2-7; 9 nucleotides agree with TRBD2. Trimming removed 5 bases from V and 0 bases from J; junction bases left unmatched: 11. This CDR3 contains 17 residues. CDR1 SGHTA and CDR2 FQGNSA come from the germline V gene. In nucleotides, the CDR3 is TGTGCCAGCAGCCTATTTCTAGCGGGGTCGACCTCCTACGAGCAGTACTTC. This encodes CASSLFLAGSTSYEQYF.

This clonotype appeared once. V is TRBV5-1 and J is TRBJ2-3; 11 positions agree with TRBD2. The CDR3 loop spans 17 amino acids. V was pared by 4 bases and J by 4 bases, with 11 bases of the junction left unmatched. Germline CDR1 is SGHRS and CDR2 is YFSETQ. CDR3 DNA: TGCGCCAGCAGCACCGTTAGCGGGGGGGCTGTTCCAGATACGCAGTATTTT. As protein: CASSTVSGGAVPDTQYF.

The chain couples TRBV20-1 to TRBJ2-7; 8 nucleotides agree with TRBD1. The J call may be mistaken, given a closer DNA end match to TRBJ2-5. The germline V gene encodes CDR1 DFQATT and CDR2 SNEGSKA (reference sequence). The CDR3 is 15 amino acids. The CDR3 is CSAAGQGDPRKTQYF. CDR3 coding DNA: TGCAGTGCCGCCGGACAGGGTGACCCAAGAAAGACCCAGTACTTC.

J is TRBJ1-2 and V is TRBV4-1; 7 bases line up with TRBD1. Germline V gene sequence: CDR1 MGHRA, CDR2 YSYEKL. Unmatched junction bases numbered 8, after V lost 0 bases and J lost 4 bases. This CDR3 contains 16 residues. CDR3: CASSQDWATGTYGYTF. CDR3 bases: TGCGCCAGCAGCCAAGATTGGGCGACAGGGACCTATGGCTACACCTTC.

V is TRBV29-1 and J is TRBJ2-2; no clear D gene. V gave up 4 bases and J gave up 4 bases, with 1 base separating them. Germline V CDR1 and CDR2: SQVTM, ANQGSEA. The CDR3 is made up of 10 amino acids. The DNA of the CDR3 is TGCAGCGTTGGCACCGGGGAGCTGTTTTTT. This encodes CSVGTGELFF.

This chain connects TRBV9 to TRBJ1-2; 8 nucleotides line up with TRBD1. The trim removed 0 bases at V and 7 bases at J, leaving 8 bases unmatched. The CDR3 runs to 15 residues. Germline lookup yields CDR1 SGDLS and CDR2 YYNGEE. CDR3 protein: CASSVALGQGVGYTF. In nucleotides, the CDR3 is TGTGCCAGCAGCGTAGCCCTCGGACAGGGTGTTGGCTACACCTTC.

The chain employs TRBV7-2 and TRBJ1-1; D is ambiguous. The CDR3 has 15 residues. The V and J ends lost 1 base and 1 base respectively, with 10 bases between them. Germline CDR1 is SGHTA and CDR2 is FQGNSA. Here the CDR3 DNA reads TGTGCCAGCAGCTTAGTCGCACGGCGGAACACTGAAGCTTTCTTT. Protein product: CASSLVARRNTEAFF.

The sample holds a few counts of this clonotype. This sequence joins TRBV5-1 and TRBJ2-5; 7 bases agree with TRBD2. The germline gives CDR1 SGHRS, CDR2 YFSETQ. This CDR3 has 14 residues. With V trimmed by 3 bases and J by 5 bases, 7 bases remained unmatched. The CDR3 reads CASSWSGEGETQYF. The CDR3 DNA sequence: TGCGCCAGCAGCTGGAGCGGGGAGGGGGAGACCCAGTACTTC.

The chain has TRBV25-1 and TRBJ2-7; 10 positions agree with TRBD2. With 4 bases clipped from V and 7 bases from J, the junction kept 13 bases outside the gene matches. Germline CDR1 and CDR2: MGHDK and SYGVNS. The CDR3 sequence is 16 residues long. Here the CDR3 DNA reads TGTGCCAGCAGTGGCCAACTAGCGGGAATATCCAATGAGCAGTACTTC. This codes for CASSGQLAGISNEQYF.

The chain recombines TRBV29-1 with TRBJ1-2, with D uncertain. Trimming shortened V by 0 bases and J by 7 bases, and 12 bases separated the two germline ends. The CDR3 consists of 13 residues. The germline V gene encodes CDR1 SQVTM and CDR2 ANQGSEA. CDR3 residues: CSVEDTVQSGYTF. The CDR3 nucleotides are TGCAGCGTTGAAGACACAGTGCAGTCTGGCTACACCTTC.

The chain is built from TRBV12-3 or TRBV12-4 and TRBJ2-5, with D possibly being TRBD2 (5 bases). This CDR3 spans 14 amino acids. V was clipped by 6 bases and J by 4 bases, with 15 bases between them. CDR3 sequence: CASSRTRTGETQYF. CDR3 bases: TGTGCCAGCAGCCGAACCCGGACTGGAGAGACCCAGTACTTC.

The rearrangement uses TRBV6-5 and TRBJ2-5, with D possibly matching TRBD1 (6 bases). The DNA matches TRBJ2-7 better at its end, which makes the J call doubtful. The germline gives CDR1 MNHEY, CDR2 SVGAGI. The CDR3 has 13 amino acids. CDR3 in DNA: TGTGCCAGCAAGGGGGACGCTGCCTACGAGCAGTACTTC. Translation: CASKGDAAYEQYF.

V is TRBV7-9 and J is TRBJ2-3; maybe TRBD2 (7 bases). The germline gives CDR1 SEHNR, CDR2 FQNEAQ (reference sequence). V lost 6 bases, J lost 0 bases, and 19 bases lay in between. The CDR3 has 17 amino acids. The chain's CDR3 is CASRSFGGGVSTDTQYF. The CDR3 DNA reads TGTGCCAGCAGAAGCTTCGGAGGGGGGGTGAGCACAGATACGCAGTATTTT.

The chain links TRBV28 to TRBJ2-1; TRBD2 matches 11 bases. CDR1 is MDHEN, CDR2 SYDVKM, per germline. With V trimmed by 8 bases and J by 7 bases, 13 bases remained unmatched. The CDR3 has 16 amino acids. The CDR3: CASQPSGRRGGNEQFF. The DNA of the CDR3 is TGTGCCAGCCAACCTAGCGGGAGGCGGGGCGGGAATGAGCAGTTCTTC.

The table lists this clonotype with a few counts. V is TRBV7-9 and J is TRBJ2-5; 7 bases fit TRBD2. The CDR3 extends over 14 amino acids. Germline CDR1 is SEHNR and CDR2 is FQNEAQ (reference sequence). Losses at the gene ends were 5 bases for V and 5 bases for J; bases not matched to a gene: 8. The CDR3 spells CASSPAGLGETQYF. CDR3 DNA sequence: TGTGCCAGCAGCCCAGCGGGGTTGGGGGAGACCCAGTACTTC.